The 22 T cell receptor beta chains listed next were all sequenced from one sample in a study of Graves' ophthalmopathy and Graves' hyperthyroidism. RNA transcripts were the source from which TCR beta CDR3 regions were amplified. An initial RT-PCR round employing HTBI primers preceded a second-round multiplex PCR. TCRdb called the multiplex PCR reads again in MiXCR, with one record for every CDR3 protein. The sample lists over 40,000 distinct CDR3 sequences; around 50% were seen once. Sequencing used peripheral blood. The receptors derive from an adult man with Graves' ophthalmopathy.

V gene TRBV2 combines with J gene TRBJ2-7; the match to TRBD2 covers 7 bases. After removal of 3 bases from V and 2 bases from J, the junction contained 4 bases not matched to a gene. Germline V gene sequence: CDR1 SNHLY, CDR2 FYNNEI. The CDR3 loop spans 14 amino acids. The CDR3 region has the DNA TGTGCCAGCAGTGAGTCTAGCGGAACCTACGAGCAGTACTTC. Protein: CASSESSGTYEQYF.

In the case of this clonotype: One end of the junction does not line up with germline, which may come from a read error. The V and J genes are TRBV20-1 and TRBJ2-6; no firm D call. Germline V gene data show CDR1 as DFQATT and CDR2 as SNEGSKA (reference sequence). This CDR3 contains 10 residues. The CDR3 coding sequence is TGCAGTGCTAGGGTGAACACTGAAGCTTTC. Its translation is CSARVNTEAF.

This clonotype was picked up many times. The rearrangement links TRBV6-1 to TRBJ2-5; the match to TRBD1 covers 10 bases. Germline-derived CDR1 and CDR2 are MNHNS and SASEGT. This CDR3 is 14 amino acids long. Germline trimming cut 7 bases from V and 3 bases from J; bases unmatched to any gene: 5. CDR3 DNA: TGTGCCAGCACCTGGGGACAGGGGAAAGAGACCCAGTACTTC. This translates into CASTWGQGKETQYF.

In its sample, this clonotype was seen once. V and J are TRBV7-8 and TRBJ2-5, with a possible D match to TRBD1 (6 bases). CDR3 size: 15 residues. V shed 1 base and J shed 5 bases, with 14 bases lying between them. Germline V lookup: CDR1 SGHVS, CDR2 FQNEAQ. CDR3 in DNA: TGTGCCAGCAGCTTAGTAGGCCAGGGGATGGAGACCCAGTACTTC. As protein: CASSLVGQGMETQYF.

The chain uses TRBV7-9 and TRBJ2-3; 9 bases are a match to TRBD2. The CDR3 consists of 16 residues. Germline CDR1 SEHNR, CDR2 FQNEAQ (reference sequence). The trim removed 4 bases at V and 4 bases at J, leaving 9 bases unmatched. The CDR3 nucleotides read TGTGCCAGCAGCTCTAGGGGTAGCGGGAGCCCAGATACGCAGTATTTT. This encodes CASSSRGSGSPDTQYF.

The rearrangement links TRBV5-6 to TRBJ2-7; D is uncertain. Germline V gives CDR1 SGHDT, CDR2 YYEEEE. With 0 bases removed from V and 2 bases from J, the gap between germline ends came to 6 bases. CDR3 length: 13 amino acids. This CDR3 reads CASSLGPTYEQYF. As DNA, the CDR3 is TGTGCCAGCAGCTTGGGTCCTACCTACGAGCAGTACTTC.

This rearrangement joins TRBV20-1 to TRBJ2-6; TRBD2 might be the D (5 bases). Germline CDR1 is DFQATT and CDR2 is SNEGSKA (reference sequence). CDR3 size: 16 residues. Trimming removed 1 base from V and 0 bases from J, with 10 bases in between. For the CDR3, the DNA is TGCAGTGCTAGAGCCCGGGGAAGCTCTGGGGCCAACGTCCTGACTTTC. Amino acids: CSARARGSSGANVLTF.

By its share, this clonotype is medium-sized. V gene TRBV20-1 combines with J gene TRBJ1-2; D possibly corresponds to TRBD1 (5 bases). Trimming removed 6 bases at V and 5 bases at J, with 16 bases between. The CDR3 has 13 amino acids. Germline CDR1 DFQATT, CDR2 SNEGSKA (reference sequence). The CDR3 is CSARPQGAYGYTF. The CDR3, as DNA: TGCAGTGCCAGGCCGCAGGGAGCATATGGCTACACCTTC.

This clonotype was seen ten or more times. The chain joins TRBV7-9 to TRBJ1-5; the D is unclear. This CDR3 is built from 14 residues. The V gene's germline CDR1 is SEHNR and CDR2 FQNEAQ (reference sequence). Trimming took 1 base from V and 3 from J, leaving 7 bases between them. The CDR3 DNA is TGTGCCAGCAGCTTAGAGGGAGCCAATCAGCCCCAGCATTTT. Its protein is CASSLEGANQPQHF.

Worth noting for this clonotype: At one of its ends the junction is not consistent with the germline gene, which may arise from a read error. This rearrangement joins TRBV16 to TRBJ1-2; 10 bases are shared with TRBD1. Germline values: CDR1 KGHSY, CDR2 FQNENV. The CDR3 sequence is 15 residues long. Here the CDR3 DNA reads TGTGCCAGCAGCCAATCGGGTGGACAGGGGGTTGGCTACATCTTC. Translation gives CASSQSGGQGVGYIF. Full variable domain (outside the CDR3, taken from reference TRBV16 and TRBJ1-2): GEEVAQTPKHLVRGEGQKAKLYCAPIKGHSYVFWYQQVLKNEFKFLISFQNENVFDETGMPKERFSAKCLPNSPCSLEIQATKLEDSAVYFCASSQSGGQGVGYIFGSGTRLTVV.

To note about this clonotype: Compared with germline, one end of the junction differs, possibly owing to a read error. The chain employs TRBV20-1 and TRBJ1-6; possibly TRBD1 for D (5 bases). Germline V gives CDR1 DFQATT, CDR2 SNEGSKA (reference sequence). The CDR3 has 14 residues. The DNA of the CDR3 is TGCAGTGCTTCCAGGGTTTCCTACAATTCACCCCTCCACTTT. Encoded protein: CSASRVSYNSPLHF.

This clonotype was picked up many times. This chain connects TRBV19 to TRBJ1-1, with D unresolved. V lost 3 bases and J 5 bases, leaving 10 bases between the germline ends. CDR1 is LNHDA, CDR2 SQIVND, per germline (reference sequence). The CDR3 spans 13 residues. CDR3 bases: TGTGCCAGTAGTATTTCTCGAGGGACTGAAGCTTTCTTT. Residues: CASSISRGTEAFF. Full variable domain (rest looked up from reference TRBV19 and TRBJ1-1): DGGITQSPKYLFRKEGQNVTLSCEQNLNHDAMYWYRQDPGQGLRLIYYSQIVNDFQKGDIAEGYSVSREKKESFPLTVTSAQKNPTAFYLCASSISRGTEAFFGQGTRLTVV.

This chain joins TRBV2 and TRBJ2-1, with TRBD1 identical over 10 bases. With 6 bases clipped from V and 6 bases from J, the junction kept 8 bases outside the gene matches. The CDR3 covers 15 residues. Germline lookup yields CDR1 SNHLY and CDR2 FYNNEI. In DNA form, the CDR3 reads TGTGCCAGCAGCACCGGACAGGGGGGACTCAATGAGCAGTTCTTC. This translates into CASSTGQGGLNEQFF. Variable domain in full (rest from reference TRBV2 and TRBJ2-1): EPEVTQTPSHQVTQMGQEVILRCVPISNHLYFYWYRQILGQKVEFLVSFYNNEISEKSEIFDDQFSVERPDGSNFTLKIRSTKLEDSAMYFCASSTGQGGLNEQFFGPGTRLTVL.

CDR3 coding DNA: TGTGCCAGCAGCCGGCCCCCTAGCGGGATGAACGATGTGCAGTTCTTC. It encodes CASSRPPSGMNDVQFF. V usage is TRBV7-2 and J usage is TRBJ2-1; TRBD2 agrees at 9 bases. V lost 5 bases to trimming and J lost 12 bases; unmatched junction nucleotides: 17. This CDR3 has 16 residues. CDR1 SGHTA and CDR2 FQGNSA come from the germline V gene.

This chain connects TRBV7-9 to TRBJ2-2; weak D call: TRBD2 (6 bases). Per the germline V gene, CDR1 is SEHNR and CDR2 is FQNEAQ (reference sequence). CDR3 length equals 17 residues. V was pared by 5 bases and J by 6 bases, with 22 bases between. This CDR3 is CASSHRLTSVDAGELFF. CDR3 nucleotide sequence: TGTGCCAGCAGCCACAGATTGACTAGTGTGGATGCCGGGGAGCTGTTTTTT.

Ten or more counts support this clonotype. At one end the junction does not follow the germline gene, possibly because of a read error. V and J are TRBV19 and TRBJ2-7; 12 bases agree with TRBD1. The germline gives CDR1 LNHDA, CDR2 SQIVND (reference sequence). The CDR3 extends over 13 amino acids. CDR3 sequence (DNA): TGTGCCAGTAGTCCGGGGACAGGGGGCCCCGAGGCATTC. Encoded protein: CASSPGTGGPEAF.

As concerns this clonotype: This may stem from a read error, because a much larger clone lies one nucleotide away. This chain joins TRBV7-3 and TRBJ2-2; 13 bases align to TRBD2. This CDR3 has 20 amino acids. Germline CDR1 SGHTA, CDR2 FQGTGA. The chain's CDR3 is CAGSHPRGLAGWWNTGELFF. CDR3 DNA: TGTGCCGGCAGCCACCCCAGGGGACTAGCGGGGTGGTGGAACACCGGGGAGCTGTTTTTT.

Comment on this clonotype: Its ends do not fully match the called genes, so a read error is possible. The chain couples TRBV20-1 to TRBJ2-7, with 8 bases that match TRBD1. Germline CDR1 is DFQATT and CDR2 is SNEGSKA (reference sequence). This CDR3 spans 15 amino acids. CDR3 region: CSVRGLRQGFHERYF. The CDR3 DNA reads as TGCAGTGTTAGAGGTCTGCGACAGGGGTTCCACGAGCGGTACTTC.

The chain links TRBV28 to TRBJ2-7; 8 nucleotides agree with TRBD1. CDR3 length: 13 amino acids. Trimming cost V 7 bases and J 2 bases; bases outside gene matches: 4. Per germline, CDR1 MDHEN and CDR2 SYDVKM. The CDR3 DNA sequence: TGTGCCAGCAAAGCCAGGGGGCCCTACGAGCAGTACTTC. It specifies CASKARGPYEQYF.

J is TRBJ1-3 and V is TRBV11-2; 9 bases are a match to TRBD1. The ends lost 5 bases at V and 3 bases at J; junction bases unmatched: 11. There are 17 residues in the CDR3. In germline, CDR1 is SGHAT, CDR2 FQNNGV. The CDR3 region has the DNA TGTGCCAGCAGCCATCGGACAGGGGACGCCTTTGGAAACACCATATATTTT. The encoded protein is CASSHRTGDAFGNTIYF.

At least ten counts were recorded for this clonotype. CDR3 in DNA: TGTGCCAGCAGCGAAACTAGTATCTCCTACAATGAGCAGTTCTTC. Encoded protein: CASSETSISYNEQFF. The chain couples TRBV7-9 to TRBJ2-1; maybe TRBD2 (5 bases). Germline values: CDR1 SEHNR, CDR2 FQNEAQ (reference sequence). The CDR3 totals 15 residues. The V end lost 5 bases, the J end lost 0 bases, and 11 bases lay between the germline ends.

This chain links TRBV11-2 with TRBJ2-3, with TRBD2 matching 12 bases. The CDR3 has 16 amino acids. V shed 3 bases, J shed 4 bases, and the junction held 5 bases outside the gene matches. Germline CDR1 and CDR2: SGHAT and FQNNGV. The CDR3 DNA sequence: TGTGCCAGCAGCTTCTTCCTAGCGGGAGGGCCAGATACGCAGTATTTT. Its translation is CASSFFLAGGPDTQYF. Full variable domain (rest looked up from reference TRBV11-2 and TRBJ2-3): EAGVAQSPRYKIIEKRQSVAFWCNPISGHATLYWYQQILGQGPKLLIQFQNNGVVDDSQLPKDRFSAERLKGVDSTLKIQPAKLEDSAVYLCASSFFLAGGPDTQYFGPGTRLTVL.